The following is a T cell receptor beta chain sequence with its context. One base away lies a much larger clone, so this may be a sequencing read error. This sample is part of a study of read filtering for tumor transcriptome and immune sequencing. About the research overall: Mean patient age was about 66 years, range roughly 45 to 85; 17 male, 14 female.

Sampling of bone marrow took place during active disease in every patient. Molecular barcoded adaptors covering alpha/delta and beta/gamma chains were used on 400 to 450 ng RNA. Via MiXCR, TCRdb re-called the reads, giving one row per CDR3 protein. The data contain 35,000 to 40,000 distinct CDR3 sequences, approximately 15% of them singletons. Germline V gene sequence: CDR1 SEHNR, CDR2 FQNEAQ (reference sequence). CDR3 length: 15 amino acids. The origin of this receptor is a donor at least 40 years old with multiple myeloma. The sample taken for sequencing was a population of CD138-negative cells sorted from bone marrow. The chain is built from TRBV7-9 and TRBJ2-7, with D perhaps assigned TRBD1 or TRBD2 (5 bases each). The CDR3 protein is CASSLMTGASETQCF. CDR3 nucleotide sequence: TGTGCCAGCAGCTTAATGACCGGGGCCAGCGAGACCCAGTGCTTC.